A single TCR beta chain is shown here with its context. This record belongs to a study of T cell changes during pregnancy in multiple sclerosis. CDR1 and CDR2 from the germline V gene are SGHDT and YYEEEE. This CDR3 has 16 residues. Losses at the gene ends were 4 bases for V and 4 bases for J; bases not matched to a gene: 6. Data came from immunoSEQ multiplex PCR; TCRdb stores just in-frame clones and leaves some out. The sample has 40,000 to 60,000 clones, almost 90% seen once. This chain uses TRBV5-6 with TRBJ2-3; 13 nucleotides agree with TRBD2. The material sequenced was peripheral blood, taken in the first trimester of pregnancy. This TCR came from a female donor in good health, enrolled as a control in a pregnancy study. The CDR3 bases are TGTGCCAGCAGCGCCACTAGCGGGGGGGCCCCAGATACGCAGTATTTT. Translated, it gives CASSATSGGAPDTQYF.